This T cell receptor (beta chain) was sequenced during a study of T cell repertoires in cytomegalovirus infection. Study summary: Based on public TCR beta signatures, there were indications of CMV infection and of a matching HLA type.

Trimming took 6 bases from V and 1 from J; bases not matched to a gene: 17. Germline V gene sequence: CDR1 SEHNR, CDR2 FQNEAQ (reference sequence). The CDR3 runs to 18 residues. This clonotype was seen many times. TCRdb ran MiXCR on the reads and lists one entry per CDR3 protein. This table holds 400,000 or so distinct CDR3 sequences, 30% to 40% found once. This sequence joins TRBV7-9 and TRBJ1-2, with TRBD1 identical over 7 bases. The sequencing input was PBMCs. The source of this sequence is a human donor in good health (CMV status not recorded). Some clones in this sample may be carry-over from other donors' samples. The CDR3 DNA reads TGTGCCAGCAGTCCTCCATCCGGGACAGTCTCTATTAACTATGGCTACACCTTC. Amino acids: CASSPPSGTVSINYGYTF.